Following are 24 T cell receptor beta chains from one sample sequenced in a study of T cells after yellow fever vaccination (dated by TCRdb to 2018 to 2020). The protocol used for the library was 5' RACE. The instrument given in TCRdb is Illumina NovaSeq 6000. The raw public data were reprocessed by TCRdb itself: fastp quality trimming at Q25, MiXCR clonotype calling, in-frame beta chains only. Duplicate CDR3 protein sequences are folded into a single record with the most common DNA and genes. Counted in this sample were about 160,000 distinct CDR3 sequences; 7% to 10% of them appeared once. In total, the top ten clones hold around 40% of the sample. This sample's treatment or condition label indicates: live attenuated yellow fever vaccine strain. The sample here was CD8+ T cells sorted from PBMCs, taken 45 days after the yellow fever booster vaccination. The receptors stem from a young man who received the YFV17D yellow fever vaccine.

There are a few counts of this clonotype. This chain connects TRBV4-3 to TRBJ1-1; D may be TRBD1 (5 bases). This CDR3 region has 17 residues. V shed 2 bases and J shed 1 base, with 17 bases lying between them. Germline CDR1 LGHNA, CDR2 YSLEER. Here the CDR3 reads CASSQKDRIDRNTEAFF. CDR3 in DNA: TGCGCCAGCAGCCAAAAAGACCGAATAGACAGGAACACTGAAGCTTTCTTT.

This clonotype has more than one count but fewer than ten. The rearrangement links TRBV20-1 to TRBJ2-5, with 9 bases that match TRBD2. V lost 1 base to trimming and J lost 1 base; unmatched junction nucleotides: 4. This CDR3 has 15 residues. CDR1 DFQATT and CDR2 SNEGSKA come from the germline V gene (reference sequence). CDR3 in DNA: TGCAGTGCTAGAGTGAGCGGGGGGTTCCAAGAGACCCAGTACTTC. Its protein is CSARVSGGFQETQYF.

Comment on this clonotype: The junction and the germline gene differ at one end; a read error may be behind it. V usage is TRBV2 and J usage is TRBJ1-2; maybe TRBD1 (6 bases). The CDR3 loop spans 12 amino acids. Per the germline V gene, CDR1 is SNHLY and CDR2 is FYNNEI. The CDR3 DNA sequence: TGTGCCAGCAGTCGGATCAATCTAGGGGGTGCCTTC. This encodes CASSRINLGGAF. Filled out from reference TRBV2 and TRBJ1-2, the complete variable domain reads EPEVTQTPSHQVTQMGQEVILRCVPISNHLYFYWYRQILGQKVEFLVSFYNNEISEKSEIFDDQFSVERPDGSNFTLKIRSTKLEDSAMYFCASSRINLGGAFGSGTRLTVV.

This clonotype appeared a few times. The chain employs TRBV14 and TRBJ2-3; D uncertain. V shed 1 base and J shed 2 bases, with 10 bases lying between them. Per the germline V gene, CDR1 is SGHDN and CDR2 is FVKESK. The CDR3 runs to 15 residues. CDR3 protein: CASSQVWSFTDTQYF. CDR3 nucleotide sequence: TGTGCCAGCAGCCAAGTGTGGAGCTTCACAGATACGCAGTATTTT.

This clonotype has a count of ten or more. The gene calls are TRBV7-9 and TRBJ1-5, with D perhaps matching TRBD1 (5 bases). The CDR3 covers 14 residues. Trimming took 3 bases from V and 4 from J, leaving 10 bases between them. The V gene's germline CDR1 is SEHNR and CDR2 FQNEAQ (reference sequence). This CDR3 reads CASSLEDTNQPQHF. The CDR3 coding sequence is TGTGCCAGCAGCTTGGAGGACACAAATCAGCCCCAGCATTTT.

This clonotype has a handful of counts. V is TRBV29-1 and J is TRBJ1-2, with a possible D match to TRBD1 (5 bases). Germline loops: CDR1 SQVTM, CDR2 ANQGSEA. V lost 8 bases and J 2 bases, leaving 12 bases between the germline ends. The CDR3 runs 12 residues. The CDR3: CSTRAGNYGYTF. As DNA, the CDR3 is TGCAGCACCCGTGCAGGGAACTATGGCTACACCTTC.

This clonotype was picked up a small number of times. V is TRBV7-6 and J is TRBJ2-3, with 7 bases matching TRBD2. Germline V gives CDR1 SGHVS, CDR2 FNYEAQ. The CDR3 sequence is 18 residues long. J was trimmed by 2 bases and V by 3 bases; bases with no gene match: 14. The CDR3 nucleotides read TGTGCCAGCAGCTTGCTGGTTGGAAGCGGGGCGCACACAGATACGCAGTATTTT. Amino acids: CASSLLVGSGAHTDTQYF.

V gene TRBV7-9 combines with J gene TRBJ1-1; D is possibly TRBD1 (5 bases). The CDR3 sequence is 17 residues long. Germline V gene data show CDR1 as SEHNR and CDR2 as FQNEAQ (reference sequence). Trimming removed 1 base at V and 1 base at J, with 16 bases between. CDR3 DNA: TGTGCCAGCAGCTTAGGGGTTTTGTGGCAGGGGAACACTGAAGCTTTCTTT. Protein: CASSLGVLWQGNTEAFF.

The CDR3 region is CASRPQGAGNIQYF. CDR3 nucleotide sequence: TGTGCCAGCAGACCACAGGGGGCCGGAAACATTCAGTACTTC. The rearrangement joins TRBV7-9 to TRBJ2-4, with 9 bases that match TRBD1. This CDR3 spans 14 amino acids. Germline V lookup: CDR1 SEHNR, CDR2 FQNEAQ (reference sequence). V shed 6 bases, J shed 6 bases, and the junction held 6 bases outside the gene matches.

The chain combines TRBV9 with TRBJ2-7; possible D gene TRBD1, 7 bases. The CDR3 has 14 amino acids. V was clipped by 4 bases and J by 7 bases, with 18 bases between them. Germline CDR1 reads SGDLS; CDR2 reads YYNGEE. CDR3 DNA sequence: TGTGCCAGCAGCCGGGGGTACTCGGACAGGGAGCAGTACTTC. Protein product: CASSRGYSDREQYF.

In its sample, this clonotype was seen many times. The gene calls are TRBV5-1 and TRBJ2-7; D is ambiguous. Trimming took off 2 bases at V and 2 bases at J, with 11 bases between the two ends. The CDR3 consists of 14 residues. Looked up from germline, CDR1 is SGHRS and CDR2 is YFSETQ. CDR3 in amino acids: CASSFSAGAYEQYF. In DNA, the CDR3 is TGCGCCAGCAGCTTCTCAGCAGGAGCCTACGAGCAGTACTTC.

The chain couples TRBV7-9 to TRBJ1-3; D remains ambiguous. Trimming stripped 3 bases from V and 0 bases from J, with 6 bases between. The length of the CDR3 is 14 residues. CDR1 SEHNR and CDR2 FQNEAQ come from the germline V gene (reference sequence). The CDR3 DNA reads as TGTGCCAGCAGCTTGGGCCTCTCTGGAAACACCATATATTTT. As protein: CASSLGLSGNTIYF.

Written as DNA, the CDR3 is TGTGCCAGCAGCCCCCGTGTCGGTGGTGAAGCTTTCTTT. Translation gives CASSPRVGGEAFF. The V gene is TRBV3-1, the J gene TRBJ1-1, with D uncertain. Germline CDR1 is LGHDT and CDR2 is YNNKEL (reference sequence). The CDR3 runs to 13 residues. V was shortened by 4 bases and J by 7 bases, with 13 bases between the two germline ends.

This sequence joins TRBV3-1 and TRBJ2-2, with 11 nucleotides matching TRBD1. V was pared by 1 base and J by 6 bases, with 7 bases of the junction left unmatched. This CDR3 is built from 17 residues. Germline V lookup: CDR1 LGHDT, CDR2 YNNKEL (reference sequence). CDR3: CASSQALDRGLAGELFF. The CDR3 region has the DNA TGTGCCAGCAGCCAAGCCCTGGACAGGGGGCTAGCCGGGGAGCTGTTTTTT.

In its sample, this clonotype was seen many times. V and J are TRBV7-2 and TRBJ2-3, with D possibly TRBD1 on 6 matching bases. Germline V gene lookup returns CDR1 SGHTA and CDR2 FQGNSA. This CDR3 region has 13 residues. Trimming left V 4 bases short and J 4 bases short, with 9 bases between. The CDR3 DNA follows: TGTGCCAGCAGCTCAGGGGCCCCAGATACGCAGTATTTT. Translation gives CASSSGAPDTQYF.

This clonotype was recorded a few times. The CDR3 DNA reads TGTGCCAGCAGCCAACAGGGGCCACAAGCTTTCTTT. Translating gives CASSQQGPQAFF. J is TRBJ1-1 and V is TRBV12-3 or TRBV12-4; the match to TRBD1 covers 7 bases. The CDR3 consists of 12 residues. Germline trimming cut 6 bases from V and 9 bases from J; bases unmatched to any gene: 7.

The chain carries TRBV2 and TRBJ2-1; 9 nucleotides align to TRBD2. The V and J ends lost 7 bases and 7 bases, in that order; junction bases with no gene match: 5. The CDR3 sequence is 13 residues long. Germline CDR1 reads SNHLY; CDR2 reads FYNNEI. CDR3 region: CASNRGGANEQFF. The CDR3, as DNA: TGTGCCAGCAACCGCGGGGGGGCAAATGAGCAGTTCTTC.

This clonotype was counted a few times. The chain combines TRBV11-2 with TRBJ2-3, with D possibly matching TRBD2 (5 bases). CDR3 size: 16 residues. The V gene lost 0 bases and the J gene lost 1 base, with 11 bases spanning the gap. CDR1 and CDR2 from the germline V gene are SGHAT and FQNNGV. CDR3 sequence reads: CASSLDAGTGTDTQYF. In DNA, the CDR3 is TGTGCCAGCAGCTTAGATGCGGGCACTGGCACAGATACGCAGTATTTT.

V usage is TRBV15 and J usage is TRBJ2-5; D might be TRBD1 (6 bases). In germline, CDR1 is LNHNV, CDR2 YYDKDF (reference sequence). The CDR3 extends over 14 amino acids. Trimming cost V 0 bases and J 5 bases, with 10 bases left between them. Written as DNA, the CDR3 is TGTGCCACCAGCAGAGAACAGGGACGGGAGACCCAGTACTTC. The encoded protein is CATSREQGRETQYF.

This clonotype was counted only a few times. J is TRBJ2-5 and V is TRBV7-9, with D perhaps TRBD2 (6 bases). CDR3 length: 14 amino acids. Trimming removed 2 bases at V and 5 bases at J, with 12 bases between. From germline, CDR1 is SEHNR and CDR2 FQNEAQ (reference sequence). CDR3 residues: CASSLPAGGETQYF. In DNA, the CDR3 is TGTGCCAGCAGCTTACCAGCGGGTGGCGAGACCCAGTACTTC.

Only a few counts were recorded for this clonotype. Here the CDR3 DNA reads TGCGCCAGCAGCCCCAGGACAAATTACGAGCAGTACTTC. This encodes CASSPRTNYEQYF. The J gene is TRBJ2-7, the V gene TRBV4-1, with D perhaps TRBD1 (5 bases). V was clipped by 4 bases and J by 4 bases, with 11 bases between them. Germline loops: CDR1 MGHRA, CDR2 YSYEKL. The CDR3 consists of 13 residues.

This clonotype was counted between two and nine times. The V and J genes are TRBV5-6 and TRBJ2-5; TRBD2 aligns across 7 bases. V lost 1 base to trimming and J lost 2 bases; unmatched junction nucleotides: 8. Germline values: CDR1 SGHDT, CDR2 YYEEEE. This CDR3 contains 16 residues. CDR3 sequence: CASSLLSGGFQETQYF. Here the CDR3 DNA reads TGTGCCAGCAGCTTGTTGTCCGGGGGGTTTCAAGAGACCCAGTACTTC.

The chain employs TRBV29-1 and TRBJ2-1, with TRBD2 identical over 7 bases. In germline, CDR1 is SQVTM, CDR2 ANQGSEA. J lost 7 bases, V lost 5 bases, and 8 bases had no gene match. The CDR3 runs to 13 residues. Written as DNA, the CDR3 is TGCAGCGTTTGGGGGGGGGTCTATAATGAGCAGTTCTTC. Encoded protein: CSVWGGVYNEQFF.

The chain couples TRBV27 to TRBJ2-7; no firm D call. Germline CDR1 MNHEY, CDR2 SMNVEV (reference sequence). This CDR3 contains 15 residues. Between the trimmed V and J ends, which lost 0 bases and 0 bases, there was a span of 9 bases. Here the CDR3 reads CASSLSARSSYEQYF. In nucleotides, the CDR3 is TGTGCCAGCAGTTTATCTGCGAGGAGCTCCTACGAGCAGTACTTC.